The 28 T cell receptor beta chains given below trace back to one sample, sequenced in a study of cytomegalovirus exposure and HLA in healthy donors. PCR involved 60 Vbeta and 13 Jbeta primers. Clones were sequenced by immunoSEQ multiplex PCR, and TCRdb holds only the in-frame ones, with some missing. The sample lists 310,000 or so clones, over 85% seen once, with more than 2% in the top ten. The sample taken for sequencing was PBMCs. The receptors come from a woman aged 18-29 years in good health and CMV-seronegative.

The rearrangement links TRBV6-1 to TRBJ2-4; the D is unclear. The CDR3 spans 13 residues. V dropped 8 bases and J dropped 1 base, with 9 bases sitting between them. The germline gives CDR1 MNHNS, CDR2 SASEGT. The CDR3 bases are TGTGCCAGCGGTGGTCAGGCCAAAAACATTCAGTACTTC. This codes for CASGGQAKNIQYF.

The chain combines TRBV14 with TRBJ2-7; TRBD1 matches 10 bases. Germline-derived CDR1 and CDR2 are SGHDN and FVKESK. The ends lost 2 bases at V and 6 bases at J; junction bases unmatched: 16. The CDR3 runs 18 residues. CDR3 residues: CASSQPGKTGGAGTEQYF. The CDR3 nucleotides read TGTGCCAGCAGCCAACCGGGTAAGACAGGGGGCGCAGGGACCGAGCAGTACTTC.

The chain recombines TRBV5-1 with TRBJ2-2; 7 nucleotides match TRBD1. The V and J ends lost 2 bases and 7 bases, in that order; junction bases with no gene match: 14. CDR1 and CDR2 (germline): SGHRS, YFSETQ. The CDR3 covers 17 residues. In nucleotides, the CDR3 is TGCGCCAGCAGCTTCTATAACAGGGGTGGCACTGTCGGGGAGCTGTTTTTT. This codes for CASSFYNRGGTVGELFF.

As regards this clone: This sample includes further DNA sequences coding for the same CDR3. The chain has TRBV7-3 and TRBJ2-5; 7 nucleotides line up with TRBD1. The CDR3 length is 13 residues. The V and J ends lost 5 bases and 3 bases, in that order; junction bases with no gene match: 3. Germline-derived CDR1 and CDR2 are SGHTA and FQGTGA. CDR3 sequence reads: CASSLTGEETQYF. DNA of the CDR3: TGTGCCAGCAGCCTCACAGGGGAAGAGACCCAGTACTTC.

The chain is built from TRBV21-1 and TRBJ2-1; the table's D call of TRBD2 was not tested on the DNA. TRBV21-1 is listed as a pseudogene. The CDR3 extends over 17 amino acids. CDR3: CASSKERGGGNCNEQFF. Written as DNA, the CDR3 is TGTGCCAGCAGCAAAGAAAGAGGCGGGGGTAACTGCAATGAGCAGTTCTTC.

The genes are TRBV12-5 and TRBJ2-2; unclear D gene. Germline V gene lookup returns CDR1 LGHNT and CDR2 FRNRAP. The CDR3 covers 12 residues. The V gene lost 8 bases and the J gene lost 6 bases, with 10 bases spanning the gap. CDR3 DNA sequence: TGTGCTAGTAACTTGCGTCCCGGGGAGCTGTTTTTT. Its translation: CASNLRPGELFF.

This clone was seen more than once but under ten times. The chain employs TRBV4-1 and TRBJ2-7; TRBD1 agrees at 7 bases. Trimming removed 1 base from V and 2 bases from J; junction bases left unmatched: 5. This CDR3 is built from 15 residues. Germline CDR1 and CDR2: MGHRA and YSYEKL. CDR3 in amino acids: CASSQGRTGPYEQYF. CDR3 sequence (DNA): TGCGCCAGCAGCCAAGGGAGGACAGGTCCCTACGAGCAGTACTTC.

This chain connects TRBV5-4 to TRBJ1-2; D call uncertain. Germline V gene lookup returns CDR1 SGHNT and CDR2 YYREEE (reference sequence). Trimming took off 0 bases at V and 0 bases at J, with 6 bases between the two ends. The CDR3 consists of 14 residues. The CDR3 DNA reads TGTGCCAGCAGCTTGGGCGGTTCTAACTATGGCTACACCTTC. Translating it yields CASSLGGSNYGYTF. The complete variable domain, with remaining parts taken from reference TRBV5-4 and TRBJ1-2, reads ETGVTQSPTHLIKTRGQQVTLRCSSQSGHNTVSWYQQALGQGPQFIFQYYREEENGRGNFPPRFSGLQFPNYSSELNVNALELDDSALYLCASSLGGSNYGYTFGSGTRLTVV.

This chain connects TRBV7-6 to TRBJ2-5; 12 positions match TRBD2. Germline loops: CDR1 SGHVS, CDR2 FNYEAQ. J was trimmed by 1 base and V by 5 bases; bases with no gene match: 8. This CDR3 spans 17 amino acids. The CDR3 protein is CASSQLAGGGTQETQYF. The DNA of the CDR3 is TGTGCCAGCAGCCAACTAGCGGGGGGCGGAACCCAAGAGACCCAGTACTTC.

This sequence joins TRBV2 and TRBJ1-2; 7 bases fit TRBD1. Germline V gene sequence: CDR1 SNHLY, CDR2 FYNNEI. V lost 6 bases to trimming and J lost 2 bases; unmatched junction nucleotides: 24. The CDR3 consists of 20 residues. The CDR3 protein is CASSPTFSDRERRGNYGYTF. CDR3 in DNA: TGTGCCAGCAGCCCGACGTTCAGTGACAGGGAAAGGAGGGGAAACTATGGCTACACCTTC.

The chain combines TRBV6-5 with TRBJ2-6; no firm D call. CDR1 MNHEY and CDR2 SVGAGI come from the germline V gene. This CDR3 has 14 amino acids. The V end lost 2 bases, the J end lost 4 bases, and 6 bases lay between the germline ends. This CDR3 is CASSYVRGANVLTF. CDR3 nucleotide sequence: TGTGCCAGCAGTTACGTTAGAGGGGCCAACGTCCTGACTTTC.

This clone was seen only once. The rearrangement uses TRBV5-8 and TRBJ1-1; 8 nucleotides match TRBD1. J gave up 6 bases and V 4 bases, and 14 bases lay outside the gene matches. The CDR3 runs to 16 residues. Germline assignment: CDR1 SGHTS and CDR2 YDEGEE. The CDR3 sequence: CASSLGQGTYWAEAFF. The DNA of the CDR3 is TGTGCCAGCAGCCTTGGACAGGGAACGTACTGGGCTGAAGCTTTCTTT.

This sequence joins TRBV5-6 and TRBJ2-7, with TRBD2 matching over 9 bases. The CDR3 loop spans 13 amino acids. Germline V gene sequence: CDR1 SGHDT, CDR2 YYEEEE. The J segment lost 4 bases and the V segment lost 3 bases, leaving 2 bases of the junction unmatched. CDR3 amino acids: CASSWGLAYEQYF. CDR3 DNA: TGTGCCAGCAGCTGGGGACTAGCTTACGAGCAGTACTTC.

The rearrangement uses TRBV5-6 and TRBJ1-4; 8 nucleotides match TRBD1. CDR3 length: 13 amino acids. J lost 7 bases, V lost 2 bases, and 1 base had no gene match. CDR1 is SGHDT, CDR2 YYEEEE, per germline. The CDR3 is CASSLQGGEKLFF. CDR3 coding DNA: TGTGCCAGCAGCTTACAGGGGGGTGAAAAACTGTTTTTT.

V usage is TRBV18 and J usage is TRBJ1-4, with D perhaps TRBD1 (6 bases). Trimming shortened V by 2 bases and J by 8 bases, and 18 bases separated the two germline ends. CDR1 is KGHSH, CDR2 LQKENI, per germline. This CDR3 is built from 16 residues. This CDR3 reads CASSPANSGGREKLFF. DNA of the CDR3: TGTGCCAGCTCACCAGCTAACTCGGGGGGGCGAGAAAAACTGTTTTTT.

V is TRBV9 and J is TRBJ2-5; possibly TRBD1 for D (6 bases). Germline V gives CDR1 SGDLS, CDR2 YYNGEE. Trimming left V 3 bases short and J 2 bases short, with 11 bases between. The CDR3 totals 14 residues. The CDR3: CASSADSTQETQYF. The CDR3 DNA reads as TGTGCCAGCAGCGCGGACAGTACTCAAGAGACCCAGTACTTC. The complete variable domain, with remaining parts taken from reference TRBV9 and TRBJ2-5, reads DSGVTQTPKHLITATGQRVTLRCSPRSGDLSVYWYQQSLDQGLQFLIQYYNGEERAKGNILERFSAQQFPDLHSELNLSSLELGDSALYFCASSADSTQETQYFGPGTRLLVL.

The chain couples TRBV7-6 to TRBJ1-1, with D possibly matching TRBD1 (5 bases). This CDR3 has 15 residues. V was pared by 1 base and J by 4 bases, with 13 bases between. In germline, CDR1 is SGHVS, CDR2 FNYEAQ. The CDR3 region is CASSLELNQGTEAFF. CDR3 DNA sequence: TGTGCCAGCAGCTTAGAGCTTAATCAGGGCACTGAAGCTTTCTTT.

The CDR3 region is CASSVVRAMNTEAFF. The CDR3 DNA reads TGTGCCAGCAGTGTGGTCCGCGCCATGAACACTGAAGCTTTCTTT. This chain connects TRBV25-1 to TRBJ1-1, with D unresolved. CDR1 MGHDK and CDR2 SYGVNS come from the germline V gene. Deletions cut 4 bases from V and 0 bases from J, with 12 bases between. This CDR3 region has 15 residues. Based on the CDR3 plus reference TRBV25-1 and TRBJ1-1, the full variable domain is EADIYQTPRYLVIGTGKKITLECSQTMGHDKMYWYQQDPGMELHLIHYSYGVNSTEKGDLSSESTVSRIRTEHFPLTLESARPSHTSQYLCASSVVRAMNTEAFFGQGTRLTVV.

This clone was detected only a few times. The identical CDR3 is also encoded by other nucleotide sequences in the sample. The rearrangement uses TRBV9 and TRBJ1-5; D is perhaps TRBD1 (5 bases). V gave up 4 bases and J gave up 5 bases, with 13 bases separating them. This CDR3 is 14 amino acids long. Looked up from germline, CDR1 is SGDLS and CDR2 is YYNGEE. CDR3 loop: CASSPWGGDQPQHF. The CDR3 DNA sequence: TGTGCCAGCAGCCCGTGGGGGGGAGATCAGCCCCAGCATTTT. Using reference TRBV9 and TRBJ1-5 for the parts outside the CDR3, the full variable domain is DSGVTQTPKHLITATGQRVTLRCSPRSGDLSVYWYQQSLDQGLQFLIQYYNGEERAKGNILERFSAQQFPDLHSELNLSSLELGDSALYFCASSPWGGDQPQHFGDGTRLSIL.

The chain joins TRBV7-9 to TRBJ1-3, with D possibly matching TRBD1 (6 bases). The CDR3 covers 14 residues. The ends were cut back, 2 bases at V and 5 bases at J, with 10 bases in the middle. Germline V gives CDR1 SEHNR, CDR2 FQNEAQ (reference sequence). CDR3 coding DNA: TGTGCCAGCAGCTTAAGGCAGGGGAGAAACACCATATATTTT. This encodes CASSLRQGRNTIYF.

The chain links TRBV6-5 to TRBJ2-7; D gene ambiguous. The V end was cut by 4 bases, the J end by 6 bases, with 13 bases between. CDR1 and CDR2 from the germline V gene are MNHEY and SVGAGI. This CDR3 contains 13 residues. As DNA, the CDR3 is TGTGCCAGCAGTTTGCGAACCTTCGGCGAGCAGTACTTC. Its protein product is CASSLRTFGEQYF.

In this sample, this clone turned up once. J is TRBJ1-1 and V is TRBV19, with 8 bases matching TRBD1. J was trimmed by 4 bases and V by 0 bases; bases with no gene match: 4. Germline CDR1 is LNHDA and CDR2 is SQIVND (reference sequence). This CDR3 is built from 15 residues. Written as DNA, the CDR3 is TGTGCCAGTAGTATAGAGGGACAGGAGGGCACTGAAGCTTTCTTT. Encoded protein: CASSIEGQEGTEAFF. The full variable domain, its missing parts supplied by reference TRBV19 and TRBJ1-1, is DGGITQSPKYLFRKEGQNVTLSCEQNLNHDAMYWYRQDPGQGLRLIYYSQIVNDFQKGDIAEGYSVSREKKESFPLTVTSAQKNPTAFYLCASSIEGQEGTEAFFGQGTRLTVV.

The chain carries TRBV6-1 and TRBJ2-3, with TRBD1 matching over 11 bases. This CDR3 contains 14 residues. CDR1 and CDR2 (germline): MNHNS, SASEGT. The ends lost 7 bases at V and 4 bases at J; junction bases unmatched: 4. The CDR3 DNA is TGTGCCAGCAATCCGGGACAGGGGGCAGATACGCAGTATTTT. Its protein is CASNPGQGADTQYF.

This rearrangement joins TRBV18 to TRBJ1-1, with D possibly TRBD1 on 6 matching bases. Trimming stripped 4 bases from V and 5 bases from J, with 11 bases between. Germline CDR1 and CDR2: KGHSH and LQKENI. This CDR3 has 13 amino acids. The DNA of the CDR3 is TGTGCCAGCTCACTTACAGGGTTTACTGAAGCTTTCTTT. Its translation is CASSLTGFTEAFF.

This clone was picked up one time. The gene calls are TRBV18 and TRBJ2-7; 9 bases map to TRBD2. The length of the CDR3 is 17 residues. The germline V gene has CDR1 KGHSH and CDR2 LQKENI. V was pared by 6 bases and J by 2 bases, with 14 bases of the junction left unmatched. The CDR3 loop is CASSLPGTSRETYEQYF. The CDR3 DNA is TGTGCCAGCTCGCTTCCCGGGACTAGCAGGGAGACCTACGAGCAGTACTTC. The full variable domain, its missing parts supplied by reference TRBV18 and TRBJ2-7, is NAGVMQNPRHLVRRRGQEARLRCSPMKGHSHVYWYRQLPEEGLKFMVYLQKENIIDESGMPKERFSAEFPKEGPSILRIQQVVRGDSAAYFCASSLPGTSRETYEQYFGPGTRLTVT.

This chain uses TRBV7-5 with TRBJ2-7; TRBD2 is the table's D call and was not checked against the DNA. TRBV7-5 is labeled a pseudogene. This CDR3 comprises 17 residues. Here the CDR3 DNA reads TGTGCCAGAAGCTGGGGGACTAGCGGGGGACCCTCCTACGAGCAGTACTTC. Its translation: CARSWGTSGGPSYEQYF.

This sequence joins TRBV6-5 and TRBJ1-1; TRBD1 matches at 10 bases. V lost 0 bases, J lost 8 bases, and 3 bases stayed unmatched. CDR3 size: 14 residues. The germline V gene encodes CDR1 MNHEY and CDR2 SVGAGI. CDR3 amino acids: CASSYSTGGAEAFF. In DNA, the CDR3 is TGTGCCAGCAGTTACTCGACAGGGGGCGCGGAAGCTTTCTTT.

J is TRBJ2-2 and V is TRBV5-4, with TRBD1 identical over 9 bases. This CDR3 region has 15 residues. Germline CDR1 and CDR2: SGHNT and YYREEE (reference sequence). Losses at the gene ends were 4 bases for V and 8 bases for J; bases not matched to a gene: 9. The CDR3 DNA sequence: TGTGCCAGCAGCACCCCCGGGACAGGGTTGGGGGAGCTGTTTTTT. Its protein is CASSTPGTGLGELFF. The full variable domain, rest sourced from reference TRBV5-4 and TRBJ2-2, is ETGVTQSPTHLIKTRGQQVTLRCSSQSGHNTVSWYQQALGQGPQFIFQYYREEENGRGNFPPRFSGLQFPNYSSELNVNALELDDSALYLCASSTPGTGLGELFFGEGSRLTVL.